A single TCR beta chain is shown here with its context. This sample stems from a study of blood T cell repertoires in COVID-19. Study in general: Collection of acute and convalescent COVID-19 samples took place in the United States, Italy and Spain.

Authors' methods: Reference gene primers were amplified, and this amplification served to estimate nucleated cell counts. TCRdb's table, derived via immunoSEQ multiplex PCR, lists solely in-frame clones and lacks some. That table gives V, J and clone size, and the DNA gave D and trimming. Of about 70,000 clones listed, around nine tenths are singletons. The CDR3 is 15 residues long. V was pared by 7 bases and J by 7 bases, with 15 bases of the junction left unmatched. Germline assignment: CDR1 MNHNY and CDR2 SVGAGI (reference sequence). This receptor was obtained from a human donor in a cohort sampled during active COVID-19. The chain uses TRBV6-6 and TRBJ2-5; TRBD1 matches at 7 bases. The specimen sequenced was peripheral blood. The chain's CDR3 is CASTPRDSAGRTQYF. The CDR3 DNA follows: TGTGCCAGCACACCCCGGGACAGTGCCGGTAGGACCCAGTACTTC.